This note documents a single TCR beta chain sequence. This entry belongs to a study of T-cell reconstitution after alpha-beta-depleted transplantation in children. It was with unique molecular identifiers that the TCRbeta library was prepared. MiXCR, run by TCRdb on the PCR reads, gives a single entry per CDR3 protein. This sample has about 91,000 distinct CDR3 sequences, with 7% to 9% found just once. This CDR3 has 16 residues. V gave up 5 bases and J gave up 6 bases, with 22 bases separating them. The gene calls are TRBV12-3 or TRBV12-4 and TRBJ1-2, with D possibly being TRBD1 (6 bases). The sample in question was PBMCs from the stem cell graft donor, obtained from the stem cell graft. This receptor was obtained from a human donor who donated a stem cell graft to a child with congenital amegakaryocytic thrombocytopenia. The CDR3 nucleotides are TGTGCCAGCAGTCCTCTTAGGACAGACTCGAAGAATGGCTACACCTTC. Encoded protein: CASSPLRTDSKNGYTF.